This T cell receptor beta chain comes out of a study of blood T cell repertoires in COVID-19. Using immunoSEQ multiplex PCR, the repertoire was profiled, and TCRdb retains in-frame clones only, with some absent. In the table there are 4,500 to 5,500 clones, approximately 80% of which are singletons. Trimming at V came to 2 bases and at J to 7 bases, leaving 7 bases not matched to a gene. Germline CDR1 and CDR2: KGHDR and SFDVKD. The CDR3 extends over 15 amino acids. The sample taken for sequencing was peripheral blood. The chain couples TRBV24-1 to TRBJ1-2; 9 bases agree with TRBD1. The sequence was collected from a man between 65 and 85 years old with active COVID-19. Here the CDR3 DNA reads TGTGCCACCAGTGATTCCCGGACAGGGGAGTCTGGCTACACCTTC. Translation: CATSDSRTGESGYTF.